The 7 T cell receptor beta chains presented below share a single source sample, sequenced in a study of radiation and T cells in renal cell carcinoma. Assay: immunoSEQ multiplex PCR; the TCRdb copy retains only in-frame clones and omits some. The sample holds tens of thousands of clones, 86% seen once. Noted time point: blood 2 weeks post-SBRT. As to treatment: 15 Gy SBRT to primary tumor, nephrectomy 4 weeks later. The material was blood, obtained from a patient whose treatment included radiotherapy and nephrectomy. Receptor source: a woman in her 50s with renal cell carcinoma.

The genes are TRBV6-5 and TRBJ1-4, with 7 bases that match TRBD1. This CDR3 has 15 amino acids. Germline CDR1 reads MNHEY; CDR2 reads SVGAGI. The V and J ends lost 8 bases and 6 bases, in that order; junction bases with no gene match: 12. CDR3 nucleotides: TGTGCCAGCCAAGCTAGCAACGACAGGGATGAAAAACTGTTTTTT. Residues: CASQASNDRDEKLFF.

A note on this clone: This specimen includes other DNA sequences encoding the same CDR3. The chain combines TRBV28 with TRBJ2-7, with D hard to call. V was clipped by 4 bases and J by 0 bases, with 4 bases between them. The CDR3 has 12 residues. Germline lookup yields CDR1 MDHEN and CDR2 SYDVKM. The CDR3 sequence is CASSSSSYEQYF. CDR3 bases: TGTGCCAGCAGTTCAAGCTCCTACGAGCAGTACTTC.

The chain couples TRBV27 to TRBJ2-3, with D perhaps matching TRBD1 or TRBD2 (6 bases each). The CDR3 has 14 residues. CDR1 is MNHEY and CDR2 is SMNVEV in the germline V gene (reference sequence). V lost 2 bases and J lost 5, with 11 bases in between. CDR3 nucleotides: TGTGCCAGCAGTTTAATGGGGGGCGGAGATACGCAGTATTTT. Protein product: CASSLMGGGDTQYF.

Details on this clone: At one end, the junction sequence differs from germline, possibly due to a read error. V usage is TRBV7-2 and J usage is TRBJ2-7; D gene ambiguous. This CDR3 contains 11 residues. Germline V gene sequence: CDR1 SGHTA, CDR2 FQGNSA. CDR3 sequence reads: CASSYYGRMAF. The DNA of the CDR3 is TGTGCCAGCAGCTATTATGGGCGGATGGCCTTC.

The CDR3 nucleotides read TGTGCCAGCAGTGTCGCCCTGGACAGGGGGAGCTCCTACGAGCAGTACTTC. Its translation: CASSVALDRGSSYEQYF. V usage is TRBV2 and J usage is TRBJ2-7; TRBD1 matches 10 bases. The CDR3 length is 17 residues. Per germline, CDR1 SNHLY and CDR2 FYNNEI. The trim removed 4 bases at V and 0 bases at J, leaving 9 bases unmatched. The variable domain in full, completed from reference TRBV2 and TRBJ2-7, reads EPEVTQTPSHQVTQMGQEVILRCVPISNHLYFYWYRQILGQKVEFLVSFYNNEISEKSEIFDDQFSVERPDGSNFTLKIRSTKLEDSAMYFCASSVALDRGSSYEQYFGPGTRLTVT.

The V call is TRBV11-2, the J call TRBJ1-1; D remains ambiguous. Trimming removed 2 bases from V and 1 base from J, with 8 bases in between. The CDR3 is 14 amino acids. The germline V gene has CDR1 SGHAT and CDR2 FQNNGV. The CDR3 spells CASSLSAWNTEAFF. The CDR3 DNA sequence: TGTGCCAGCAGCTTAAGTGCCTGGAACACTGAAGCTTTCTTT.

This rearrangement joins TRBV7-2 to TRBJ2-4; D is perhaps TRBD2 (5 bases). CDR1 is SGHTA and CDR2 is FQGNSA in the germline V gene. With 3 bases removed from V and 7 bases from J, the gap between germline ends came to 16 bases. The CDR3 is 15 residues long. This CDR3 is CASSFRDSQGNIQYF. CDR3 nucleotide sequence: TGTGCCAGCAGCTTCCGGGATTCTCAAGGGAACATTCAGTACTTC.